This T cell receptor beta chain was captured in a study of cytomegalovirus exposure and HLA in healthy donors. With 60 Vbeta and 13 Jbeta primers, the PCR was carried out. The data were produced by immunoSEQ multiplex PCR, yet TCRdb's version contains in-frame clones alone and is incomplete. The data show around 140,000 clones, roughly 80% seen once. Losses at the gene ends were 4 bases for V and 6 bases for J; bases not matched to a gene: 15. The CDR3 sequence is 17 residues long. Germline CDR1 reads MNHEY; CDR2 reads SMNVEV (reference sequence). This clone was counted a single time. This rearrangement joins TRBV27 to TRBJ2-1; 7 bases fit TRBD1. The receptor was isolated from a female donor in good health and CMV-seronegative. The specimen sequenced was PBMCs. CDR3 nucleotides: TGTGCCAGCAGTTCTCGCACAGGGGCGCCATCGGTCAATGAGCAGTTCTTC. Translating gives CASSSRTGAPSVNEQFF.